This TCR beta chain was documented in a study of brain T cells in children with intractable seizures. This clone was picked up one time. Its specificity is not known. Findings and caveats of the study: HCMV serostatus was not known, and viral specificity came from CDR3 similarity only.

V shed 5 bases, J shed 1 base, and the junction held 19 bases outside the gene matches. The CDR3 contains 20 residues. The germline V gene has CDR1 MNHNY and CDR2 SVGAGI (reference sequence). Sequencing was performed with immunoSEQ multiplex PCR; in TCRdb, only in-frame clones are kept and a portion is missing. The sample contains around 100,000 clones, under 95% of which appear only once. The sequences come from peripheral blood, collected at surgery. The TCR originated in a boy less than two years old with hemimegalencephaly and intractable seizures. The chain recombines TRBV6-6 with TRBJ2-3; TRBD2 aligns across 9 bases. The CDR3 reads CASSHRWGSGRGEGTDTQYF. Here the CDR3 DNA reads TGTGCCAGCAGTCACCGGTGGGGTAGCGGGAGAGGGGAAGGCACAGATACGCAGTATTTT.